This TCR beta chain was captured by sequencing in a study of regulatory T cells in long-lasting Graves disease. Trimming removed 5 bases from V and 6 bases from J, with 14 bases in between. CDR1 and CDR2 (germline): MNHEY, SVGEGT. The CDR3 sequence is 14 residues long. For TCR beta, libraries came from iRepertoire HTBI primers and Arm-PCR of CDR3 regions. TCRdb ran MiXCR on the multiplex PCR reads and lists one entry per CDR3 protein. Here the sample spans over 450,000 distinct CDR3 sequences, about 11% being singletons. Stated time point: newly diagnosed GD, antithyroid drugs for less than 3 months. With RNA extracted from PBMCs as input, the TCR library was made. Peripheral blood, 7 to 10 milliliters per patient, was collected in EDTA tubes. As concerns this clonotype: Its antigen remains unknown.

Findings and caveats of the study: Less diverse TCR repertoires were seen in persistent Graves' patients than in newly diagnosed ones. Among samples with persistent disease, TRBV28, TRBJ1-2 and TRBJ2-5 were favored.

The sample was also linked to a second study, of T cells in Graves' hyperthyroidism and ophthalmopathy. That paper states: Stable disease denoted Graves' hyperthyroidism without ophthalmopathy progression within 18 months.

The genes are TRBV6-2 or TRBV6-3 and TRBJ1-5; D is uncertain. This TCR came from a woman aged 25 to 45 with Graves disease. The input for sequencing was peripheral blood mononuclear cells (PBMCs), taken at new diagnosis, from a patient treated with antithyroid drugs. In DNA, the CDR3 is TGTGCCAGCAGTGAAGCGTTCGAGGGTCAGCCCCAGCATTTT. As protein: CASSEAFEGQPQHF.